These 14 T cell receptor beta chains were sequenced from one sample in a study of blood T cells in healthy people across ages. Primers used in a second PCR of roughly 7 to 12 cycles were a sample-barcoded 5' primer and a J-beta primer mix. TCRdb called the 5' RACE reads again in MiXCR, with one record for every CDR3 protein. The sample contains around 1,500,000 distinct CDR3 sequences, 35% to 45% of which appear only once. Specimen: blood. The source of these receptors is a woman between 18 and 30 years old in good health.

There are a few counts of this clonotype. This sequence joins TRBV6-5 and TRBJ2-6; D unclear. The CDR3 has 11 residues. Trimming left V 6 bases short and J 10 bases short, with 7 bases between. CDR1 MNHEY and CDR2 SVGAGI come from the germline V gene. This chain's CDR3 is CASSYKNVLTF. CDR3 bases: TGTGCCAGCAGCTACAAAAACGTCCTGACTTTC.

The V and J genes are TRBV7-2 and TRBJ1-2, with 8 bases aligning to TRBD1. Germline lookup yields CDR1 SGHTA and CDR2 FQGNSA. CDR3 length: 15 amino acids. The ends lost 1 base at V and 8 bases at J; junction bases unmatched: 9. The CDR3 is CASSLVPGGFRGYTF. Here the CDR3 DNA reads TGTGCCAGCAGCTTAGTACCAGGGGGCTTCAGAGGCTACACCTTC.

This chain joins TRBV20-1 and TRBJ2-1; maybe TRBD2 (5 bases). V shed 1 base and J shed 6 bases, with 16 bases lying between them. In germline, CDR1 is DFQATT, CDR2 SNEGSKA (reference sequence). The CDR3 totals 15 residues. The CDR3 spells CSARGSVRVTNEQFF. In DNA form, the CDR3 reads TGCAGTGCTAGAGGTAGCGTGAGGGTTACCAATGAGCAGTTCTTC.

The chain combines TRBV10-3 with TRBJ2-1; D possibly matches TRBD1 or TRBD2 (6 bases each). From germline, CDR1 is ENHRY and CDR2 SYGVKD. Trimming took off 6 bases at V and 7 bases at J, with 19 bases between the two ends. The CDR3 is made up of 15 amino acids. DNA of the CDR3: TGTGCCATCAGGACTGAAGGGGGGCCTCAGAATGAGCAGTTCTTC. Translated: CAIRTEGGPQNEQFF.

V and J are TRBV6-5 and TRBJ2-1, with TRBD1 matching 7 bases. The CDR3 loop spans 14 amino acids. Per the germline V gene, CDR1 is MNHEY and CDR2 is SVGAGI. Trimming removed 6 bases from V and 5 bases from J; junction bases left unmatched: 7. The CDR3 loop reads CASRTGQPNNEQFF. As DNA, the CDR3 is TGTGCCAGCAGGACGGGACAGCCGAACAATGAGCAGTTCTTC.

As concerns this clonotype: At one end the junction does not follow the germline gene, possibly because of a read error. The chain couples TRBV20-1 to TRBJ2-7; TRBD2 matches 12 bases. Looked up from germline, CDR1 is DFQATT and CDR2 is SNEGSKA (reference sequence). The CDR3 has 14 residues. CDR3 DNA: TGCAGTGCCAGGACTAGCGGGACCGCCTACGAGCAGAACTTC. This gives the protein CSARTSGTAYEQNF.

The CDR3 loop reads CSVPYGGRTDTQYF. CDR3 coding DNA: TGCAGCGTCCCCTACGGCGGGAGGACAGATACGCAGTATTTT. The chain carries TRBV29-1 and TRBJ2-3, with 8 bases fitting TRBD2. Germline CDR1 SQVTM, CDR2 ANQGSEA. The CDR3 is 14 amino acids. Losses at the gene ends were 6 bases for V and 3 bases for J; bases not matched to a gene: 8.

This sequence joins TRBV20-1 and TRBJ1-2, with 8 bases aligning to TRBD1. V was clipped by 0 bases and J by 7 bases; unmatched bases: 16. The germline gives CDR1 DFQATT, CDR2 SNEGSKA (reference sequence). The CDR3 has 17 amino acids. The chain's CDR3 is CSARDSETGAYQVGYTF. The CDR3 DNA reads as TGCAGTGCTAGAGATTCGGAGACAGGGGCCTATCAAGTTGGCTACACCTTC.

This clonotype was detected only a few times. The chain combines TRBV21-1 with TRBJ1-2; the D call in the table, TRBD1, was not verified against the DNA. TRBV21-1 is marked as a pseudogene. The CDR3 has 18 amino acids. The CDR3 reads CASTKEWWPKLGLGGYTF. CDR3 nucleotides: TGTGCCAGCACCAAGGAGTGGTGGCCCAAGCTGGGGCTTGGGGGCTACACCTTC.

The V call is TRBV6-6, the J call TRBJ2-1; TRBD2 matches 8 bases. Germline V lookup: CDR1 MNHNY, CDR2 SVGAGI (reference sequence). V was clipped by 5 bases and J by 4 bases; unmatched bases: 7. The CDR3 runs to 15 residues. The DNA of the CDR3 is TGTGCCAGCAGTCCCGGGGGGGGATTGTACAATGAGCAGTTCTTC. Protein sequence: CASSPGGGLYNEQFF.

Only a few counts were recorded for this clonotype. The chain couples TRBV18 to TRBJ1-2, with 7 bases matching TRBD1. CDR3 size: 15 residues. The trim removed 6 bases at V and 7 bases at J, leaving 14 bases unmatched. Germline-derived CDR1 and CDR2 are KGHSH and LQKENI. As DNA, the CDR3 is TGTGCCAGCTCTCCCACCCCAGACAGGGATGCTGGCTACACCTTC. Protein product: CASSPTPDRDAGYTF.

This chain connects TRBV10-3 to TRBJ2-1; the match to TRBD2 covers 11 bases. The germline gives CDR1 ENHRY, CDR2 SYGVKD. The CDR3 runs to 16 residues. Unmatched junction bases numbered 5, after V lost 2 bases and J lost 5 bases. CDR3 sequence (DNA): TGTGCCATCAGTGAGACTAGCGGGAGTATCCACAATGAGCAGTTCTTC. It yields the protein CAISETSGSIHNEQFF.

This clonotype was seen a handful of times. V gene TRBV4-1 combines with J gene TRBJ2-7; D is undetermined. V was cut by 0 bases and J by 2 bases, with 11 bases left in between. This CDR3 has 15 residues. Germline V CDR1 and CDR2: MGHRA, YSYEKL. The CDR3 spells CASSQDATVPYEQYF. The CDR3 DNA reads TGCGCCAGCAGCCAAGATGCCACAGTACCCTACGAGCAGTACTTC.

This clonotype showed up many times. The chain combines TRBV29-1 with TRBJ2-7; 7 bases are a match to TRBD2. The CDR3 contains 14 residues. CDR1 and CDR2 from the germline V gene are SQVTM and ANQGSEA. Germline trimming cut 6 bases from V and 0 bases from J; bases unmatched to any gene: 8. The CDR3 nucleotides are TGCAGCGTAAGCACTAGCGCCAGCTCCTACGAGCAGTACTTC. Translation gives CSVSTSASSYEQYF.